These 9 T cell receptor beta chains share one sample of origin, sequenced in a study of OX40 agonist ivuxolimab in advanced cancers. Library prep was done by the immunoSEQ multiplex PCR assay. Held by TCRdb, this immuneACCESS table contains in-frame sequences only and omits some clones. Under half of the omission traces to an unresolved V gene where checked; the cause of the rest is unknown. The sample table holds 90,000 to 100,000 clones, of which 85% to 90% were seen once. 0.3% to 0.4% of the sample is held by the ten biggest clonotypes. Material: CD4+ or CD8+ T cells sorted from blood, obtained in a trial of the OX40 agonist ivuxolimab. These receptor sequences come from an adult with an advanced solid tumor such as melanoma, head and neck, liver or kidney cancer.

This rearrangement joins TRBV5-4 to TRBJ2-1; D may correspond to TRBD1 or TRBD2 (5 bases each). The V and J ends lost 4 bases and 5 bases respectively, with 10 bases between them. CDR1 is SGHNT, CDR2 YYREEE, per germline (reference sequence). The CDR3 sequence is 13 residues long. DNA for the CDR3: TGTGCCAGCAGCCAGGGACCCAACAATGAGCAGTTCTTC. Translation: CASSQGPNNEQFF.

The chain's CDR3 is CASRLQVANTEAFF. CDR3 nucleotide sequence: TGTGCCAGCAGGTTACAGGTGGCTAACACTGAAGCTTTCTTT. The chain has TRBV28 and TRBJ1-1; D possibly corresponds to TRBD1 (5 bases). CDR1 and CDR2 (germline): MDHEN, SYDVKM. The ends were cut back, 6 bases at V and 2 bases at J, with 13 bases in the middle. This CDR3 region has 14 residues.

This clone was seen a single time. A junction end diverges from the germline sequence, so it may reflect a read error. The chain uses TRBV5-1 and TRBJ2-7; D not resolved. Germline CDR1 reads SGHRS; CDR2 reads YFSETQ. This CDR3 comprises 12 residues. The DNA for the CDR3 is TGCGCCAGCAGCTTGGGAGAGGACGAGGAGTACTTC. Protein sequence: CASSLGEDEEYF. Complete variable domain (other parts from reference TRBV5-1 and TRBJ2-7): KAGVTQTPRYLIKTRGQQVTLSCSPISGHRSVSWYQQTPGQGLQFLFEYFSETQRNKGNFPGRFSGRQFSNSRSEMNVSTLELGDSALYLCASSLGEDEEYFGPGTRLTVT.

CDR3: CASSPDRGYNEQFF. CDR3 in DNA: TGTGCCAGCAGCCCCGACAGGGGATACAATGAGCAGTTCTTC. The V and J genes are TRBV5-4 and TRBJ2-1; 8 bases match TRBD1. Germline V gene sequence: CDR1 SGHNT, CDR2 YYREEE (reference sequence). With V trimmed by 4 bases and J by 4 bases, 4 bases remained unmatched. CDR3 size: 14 residues.

The chain uses TRBV18 and TRBJ2-7; D not certain. The CDR3 runs 13 residues. V was clipped by 2 bases and J by 5 bases, with 10 bases between them. The germline V gene has CDR1 KGHSH and CDR2 LQKENI. Here the CDR3 DNA reads TGTGCCAGCTCACCAGAAGGGTTCGACGAGCAGTACTTC. Translating gives CASSPEGFDEQYF.

The CDR3 nucleotides read TGTGCCAGCAGCTCGGACAGTTTGGTTCTTCGCGAGCAGTACTTC. This encodes CASSSDSLVLREQYF. The chain recombines TRBV7-2 with TRBJ2-7; a weak D match, TRBD1 (6 bases). CDR3 length equals 15 residues. Germline V gives CDR1 SGHTA, CDR2 FQGNSA. V gave up 4 bases and J gave up 6 bases, with 19 bases separating them.

The V and J genes are TRBV5-5 and TRBJ1-2, with D possibly TRBD1 on 5 matching bases. The CDR3 is 15 residues long. From germline, CDR1 is SGHKS and CDR2 YYEKEE (reference sequence). Trimming took off 0 bases at V and 2 bases at J, with 11 bases between the two ends. CDR3 nucleotides: TGTGCCAGCAGCTTGGCGGGGACGGGGAACTATGGCTACACCTTC. Residues: CASSLAGTGNYGYTF.

The V gene is TRBV21-1, the J gene TRBJ2-7. TRBV21-1 is given as a pseudogene. The CDR3 covers 17 residues. CDR3 loop: CASSKKYPPRGPYEQYF. The CDR3 region has the DNA TGTGCCAGCAGCAAAAAATATCCACCTCGGGGGCCCTACGAGCAGTACTTC.

This clone was detected only once. The rearrangement links TRBV7-9 to TRBJ1-2, with a tentative D call TRBD1 (5 bases). The CDR3 consists of 16 residues. Germline CDR1 and CDR2: SEHNR and FQNEAQ (reference sequence). Trimming stripped 4 bases from V and 0 bases from J, with 15 bases between. This CDR3 reads CASSSPGGIANYGYTF. DNA of the CDR3: TGTGCCAGCAGCTCCCCGGGGGGTATAGCTAACTATGGCTACACCTTC.